This T cell receptor (beta chain) derives from a study of T cells of healthy individuals. Germline V gene data show CDR1 as SGHAT and CDR2 as FQNNGV. V shed 5 bases and J 5 bases; nucleotides not matched to a gene: 13. The CDR3 consists of 16 residues. This clonotype was counted a few times. TCRdb independently ran MiXCR on the 5' RACE reads; one entry per CDR3 protein. The sample carries tens of thousands of distinct CDR3 sequences, 4% to 5.5% recorded once. The sequence came from a human donor in good health. The V gene is TRBV11-2, the J gene TRBJ2-5, with 8 bases aligning to TRBD1. CDR3 sequence: CASSPQGQVFGETQYF. The CDR3 nucleotides are TGTGCCAGCAGCCCCCAGGGACAGGTTTTCGGGGAGACCCAGTACTTC.